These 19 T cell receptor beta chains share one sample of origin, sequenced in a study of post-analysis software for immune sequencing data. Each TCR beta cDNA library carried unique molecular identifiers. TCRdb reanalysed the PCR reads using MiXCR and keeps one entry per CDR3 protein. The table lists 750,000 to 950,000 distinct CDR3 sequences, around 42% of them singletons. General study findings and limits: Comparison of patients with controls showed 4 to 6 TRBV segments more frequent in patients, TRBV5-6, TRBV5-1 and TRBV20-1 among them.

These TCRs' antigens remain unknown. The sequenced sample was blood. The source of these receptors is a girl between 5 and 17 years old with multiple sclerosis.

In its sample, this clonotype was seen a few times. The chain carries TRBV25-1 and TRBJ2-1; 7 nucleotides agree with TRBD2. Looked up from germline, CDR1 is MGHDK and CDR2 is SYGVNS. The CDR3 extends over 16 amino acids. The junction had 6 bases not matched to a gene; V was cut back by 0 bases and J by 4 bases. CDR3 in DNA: TGTGCCAGCAGTGAATATTCGGCTAGCGGTTACAATGAGCAGTTCTTC. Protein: CASSEYSASGYNEQFF.

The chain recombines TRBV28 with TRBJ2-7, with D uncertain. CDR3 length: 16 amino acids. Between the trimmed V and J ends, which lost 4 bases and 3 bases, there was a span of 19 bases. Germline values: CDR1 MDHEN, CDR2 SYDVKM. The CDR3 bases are TGTGCCAGCAGTTCATATTCCGGGTCGACCAGCTACGAGCAGTACTTC. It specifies CASSSYSGSTSYEQYF.

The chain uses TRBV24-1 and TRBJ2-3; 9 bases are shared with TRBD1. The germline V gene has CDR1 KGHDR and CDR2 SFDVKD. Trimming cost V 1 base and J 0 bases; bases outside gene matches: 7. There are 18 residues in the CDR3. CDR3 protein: CATSDFNPGQGSTDTQYF. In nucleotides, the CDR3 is TGTGCCACCAGTGATTTTAATCCGGGACAGGGAAGCACAGATACGCAGTATTTT.

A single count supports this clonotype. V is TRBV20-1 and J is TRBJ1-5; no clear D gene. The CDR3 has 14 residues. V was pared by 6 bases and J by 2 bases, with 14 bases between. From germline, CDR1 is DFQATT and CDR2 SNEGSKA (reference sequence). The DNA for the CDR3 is TGCAGTGCCTCGGGCTCGAGGGGCAATCAGCCCCAGCATTTT. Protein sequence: CSASGSRGNQPQHF.

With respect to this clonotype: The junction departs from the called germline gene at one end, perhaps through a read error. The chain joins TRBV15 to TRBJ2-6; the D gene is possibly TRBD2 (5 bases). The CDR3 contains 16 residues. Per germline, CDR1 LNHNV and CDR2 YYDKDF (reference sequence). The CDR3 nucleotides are TGTGCCGCCAGCAGAGATTCGGGGTCTGGGGCCAACGTCCTGACTTTC. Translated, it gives CAASRDSGSGANVLTF.

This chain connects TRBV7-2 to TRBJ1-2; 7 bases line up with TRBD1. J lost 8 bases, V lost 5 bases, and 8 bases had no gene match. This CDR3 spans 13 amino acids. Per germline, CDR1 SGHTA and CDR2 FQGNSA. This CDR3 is CASSPTGPRGYTF. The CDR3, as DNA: TGTGCCAGCAGCCCGACAGGGCCTCGGGGCTACACCTTC.

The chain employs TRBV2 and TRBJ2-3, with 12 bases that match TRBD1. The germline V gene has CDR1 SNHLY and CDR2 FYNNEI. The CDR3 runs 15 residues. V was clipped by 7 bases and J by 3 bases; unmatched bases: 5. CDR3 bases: TGTGCCAGCACCGGGACAGGGGGCAGAACAGATACGCAGTATTTT. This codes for CASTGTGGRTDTQYF.

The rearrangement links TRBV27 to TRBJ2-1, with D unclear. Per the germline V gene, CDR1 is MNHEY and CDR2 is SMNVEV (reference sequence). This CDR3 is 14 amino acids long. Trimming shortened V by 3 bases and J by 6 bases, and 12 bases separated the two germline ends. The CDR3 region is CASSLQVHTNEQFF. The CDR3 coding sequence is TGTGCCAGCAGTTTGCAGGTTCACACCAATGAGCAGTTCTTC.

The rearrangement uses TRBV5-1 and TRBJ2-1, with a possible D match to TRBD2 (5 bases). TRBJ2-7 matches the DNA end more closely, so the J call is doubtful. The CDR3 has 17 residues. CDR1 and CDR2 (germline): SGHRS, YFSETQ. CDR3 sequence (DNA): TGCGCCAGCAGCTCCCCCTCAGCGGAGACCTCCTACAATGAGCAGTACTTC. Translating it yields CASSSPSAETSYNEQYF.

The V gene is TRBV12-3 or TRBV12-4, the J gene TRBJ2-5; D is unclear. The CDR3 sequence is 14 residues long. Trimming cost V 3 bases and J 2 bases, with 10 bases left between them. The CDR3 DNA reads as TGTGCCAGCAGTTTCTATCTACCTCAAGAGACCCAGTACTTC. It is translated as CASSFYLPQETQYF.

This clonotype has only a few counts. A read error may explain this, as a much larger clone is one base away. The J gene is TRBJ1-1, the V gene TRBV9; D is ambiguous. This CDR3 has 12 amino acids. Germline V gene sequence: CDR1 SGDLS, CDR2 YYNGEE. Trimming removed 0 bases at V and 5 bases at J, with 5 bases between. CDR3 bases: TGTGCCAGCAGCGTAGGAGGAACTGAAGCTTTCTTT. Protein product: CASSVGGTEAFF. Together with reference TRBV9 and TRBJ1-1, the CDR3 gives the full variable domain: DSGVTQTPKHLITATGQRVTLRCSPRSGDLSVYWYQQSLDQGLQFLIQYYNGEERAKGNILERFSAQQFPDLHSELNLSSLELGDSALYFCASSVGGTEAFFGQGTRLTVV.

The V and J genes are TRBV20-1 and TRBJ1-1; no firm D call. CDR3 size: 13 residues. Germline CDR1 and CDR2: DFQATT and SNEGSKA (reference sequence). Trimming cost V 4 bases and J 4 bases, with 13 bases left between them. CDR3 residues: CSAKEAGRTEAFF. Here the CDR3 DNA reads TGCAGTGCTAAGGAGGCAGGCCGCACTGAAGCTTTCTTT.

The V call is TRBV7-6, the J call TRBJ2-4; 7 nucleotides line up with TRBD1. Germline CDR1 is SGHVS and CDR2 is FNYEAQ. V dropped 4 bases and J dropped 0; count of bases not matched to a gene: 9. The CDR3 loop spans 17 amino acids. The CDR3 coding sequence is TGTGCCAGCAGCTATTTGACAGGGTTACTAGCCAAAAACATTCAGTACTTC. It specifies CASSYLTGLLAKNIQYF.

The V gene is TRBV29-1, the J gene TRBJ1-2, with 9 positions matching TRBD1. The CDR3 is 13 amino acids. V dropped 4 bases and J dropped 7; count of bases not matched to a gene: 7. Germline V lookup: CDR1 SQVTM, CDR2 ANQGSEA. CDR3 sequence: CSVGTGQGVGYTF. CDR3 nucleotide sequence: TGCAGCGTTGGAACGGGACAGGGTGTTGGCTACACCTTC.

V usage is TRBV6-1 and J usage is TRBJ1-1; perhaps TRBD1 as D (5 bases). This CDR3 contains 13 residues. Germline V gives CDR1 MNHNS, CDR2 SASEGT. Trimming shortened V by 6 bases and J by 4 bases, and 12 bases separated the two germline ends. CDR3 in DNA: TGTGCCAGCAGGGTAAAGGGGAGCACTGAAGCTTTCTTT. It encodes CASRVKGSTEAFF.

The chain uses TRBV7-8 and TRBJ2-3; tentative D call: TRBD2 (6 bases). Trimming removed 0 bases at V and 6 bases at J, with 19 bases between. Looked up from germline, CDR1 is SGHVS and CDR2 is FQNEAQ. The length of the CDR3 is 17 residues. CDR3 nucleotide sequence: TGTGCCAGCAGCTTAGCCCCTCGGGAGCGAAGAGGGGATACGCAGTATTTT. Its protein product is CASSLAPRERRGDTQYF.

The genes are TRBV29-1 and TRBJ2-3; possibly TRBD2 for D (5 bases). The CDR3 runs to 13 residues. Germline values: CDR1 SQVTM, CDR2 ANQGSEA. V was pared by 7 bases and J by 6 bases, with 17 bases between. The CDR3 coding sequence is TGCAGCGGTGCGGGCGGGCTGGAGGATACGCAGTATTTT. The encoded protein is CSGAGGLEDTQYF.

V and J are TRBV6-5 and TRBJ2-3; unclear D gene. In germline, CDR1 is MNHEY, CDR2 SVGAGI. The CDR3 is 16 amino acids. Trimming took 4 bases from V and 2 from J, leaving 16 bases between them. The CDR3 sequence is CASSSVRPSYTDTQYF. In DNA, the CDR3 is TGTGCCAGCAGTTCAGTTCGGCCTTCCTACACAGATACGCAGTATTTT.

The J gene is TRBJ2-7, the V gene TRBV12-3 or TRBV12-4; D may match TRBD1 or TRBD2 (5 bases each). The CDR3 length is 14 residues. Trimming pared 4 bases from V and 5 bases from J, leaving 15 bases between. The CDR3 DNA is TGTGCCAGCAGTTCCGGGACCTCAAGTGACGAGCAGTACTTC. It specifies CASSSGTSSDEQYF.